Listed below are T cell receptor beta chains from one sample, sequenced in a study of T cell changes during pregnancy in multiple sclerosis. Sequencing was performed with immunoSEQ multiplex PCR; in TCRdb, only in-frame clones are kept and a portion is missing. The sample has about 13,000 clones, about nine tenths seen once. The sample here was CD8+ T cells from peripheral blood mononuclear cells, taken in the first trimester of pregnancy. Receptors were obtained from a female donor with multiple sclerosis, enrolled in a pregnancy study. CDR3s include the opening cysteine and the closing phenylalanine or tryptophan. Fields, in order: clone size, V gene, CDR3 protein. Not every row has a clone size; where given, it reads once, few, many or a size class.

clone size: NA; V gene: TRBV7-4; CDR3 protein: CASRARPRQGRGYTF
clone size: once; V gene: TRBV6-5; CDR3 protein: CASSLGQGGGTEAFF
clone size: NA; V gene: TRBV10-3; CDR3 protein: CAAAGLYSYNEQFF
clone size: once; V gene: TRBV2; CDR3 protein: CASRGVQGGGDEQYF
clone size: NA; V gene: TRBV27; CDR3 protein: CASSSLVTDTQYF
clone size: few; V gene: TRBV4-1; CDR3 protein: CASSHQILELGGPYNEQFF
clone size: NA; V gene: TRBV27; CDR3 protein: CASGSTLTDTQYF
clone size: NA; V gene: TRBV13; CDR3 protein: CASSLWGRDYTF
clone size: NA; V gene: TRBV11-3; CDR3 protein: CASSPGTLYNEQFF
clone size: NA; V gene: TRBV19; CDR3 protein: CASSVVRVGLGGANVLTF
clone size: NA; V gene: TRBV13; CDR3 protein: CASSPLAGGPDTQYF
clone size: NA; V gene: TRBV11-3; CDR3 protein: CASSWGQGHEQYF
clone size: NA; V gene: TRBV4-1; CDR3 protein: CASSQPGLAWEQYF
clone size: NA; V gene: TRBV6-4; CDR3 protein: CASSEGTGDTDTQYF
clone size: once; V gene: TRBV7-2; CDR3 protein: CASSLGLRRSTDTQYF
clone size: NA; V gene: TRBV13; CDR3 protein: CASSLGLKKPYEQYF
clone size: NA; V gene: TRBV6-5; CDR3 protein: CASSTQQGRFYGYTF
clone size: NA; V gene: TRBV10-3; CDR3 protein: CAIRTSGTEAFF
clone size: NA; V gene: TRBV2; CDR3 protein: CASSELAYVSDTQYF
clone size: NA; V gene: TRBV5-6; CDR3 protein: CASTPQGFHEQYF
clone size: few; V gene: TRBV11-2; CDR3 protein: CASSSPSTIRDNEQFF
clone size: once; V gene: TRBV4-1; CDR3 protein: CASSQEGGSRVRSPLHF
clone size: NA; V gene: TRBV28; CDR3 protein: CASSQRTGYNEQFF
clone size: NA; V gene: TRBV13; CDR3 protein: CASSLNGGIYGYTF
clone size: NA; V gene: TRBV6-5; CDR3 protein: CASSSLQGGNQPQHF
clone size: large; V gene: TRBV7-3; CDR3 protein: CASSWGTGNNEQFF
clone size: NA; V gene: TRBV6-4; CDR3 protein: CASSEGLATDTQYF
clone size: NA; V gene: TRBV27; CDR3 protein: CASRSMGTENNSPLHF
clone size: NA; V gene: TRBV28; CDR3 protein: CASSLWEGGDGYTF
clone size: NA; V gene: TRBV6-1; CDR3 protein: CASSERQENSPLHF
clone size: NA; V gene: TRBV28; CDR3 protein: CASSLAGGPHIQYF
clone size: NA; V gene: TRBV6-4; CDR3 protein: CASSRGTSASDTQYF
clone size: NA; V gene: TRBV28; CDR3 protein: CASSLTGGESYEQYF